A single sample is the source of the 24 T cell receptor beta chains below, sequenced in a study of T-cell reconstitution after alpha-beta-depleted transplantation in children. It was with unique molecular identifiers that the TCRbeta library was prepared. TCRdb re-analysed the PCR reads in MiXCR, keeping a single row per CDR3 protein. The repertoire holds approximately 130,000 distinct CDR3 sequences, with roughly 9% as singletons. Here the sequenced sample was PBMCs, mostly from graft donor cells, taken 180 days after TCRalphabeta/CD19-depleted stem cell transplant. The source of these receptors is a girl under two years old who had a stem cell transplant for combined immunodeficiency, so the T cells may come from the graft donor.

The genes are TRBV5-5 and TRBJ2-2, with D unclear. V gave up 5 bases and J gave up 0 bases, with 11 bases separating them. The CDR3 runs to 15 residues. The germline gives CDR1 SGHKS, CDR2 YYEKEE (reference sequence). The CDR3 DNA reads TGTGCCAGCAGTCAACGTCCAGCGAACACCGGGGAGCTGTTTTTT. It codes for CASSQRPANTGELFF. The full variable domain, with the rest looked up from reference TRBV5-5 and TRBJ2-2, is DAGVTQSPTHLIKTRGQQVTLRCSPISGHKSVSWYQQVLGQGPQFIFQYYEKEERGRGNFPDRFSARQFPNYSSELNVNALLLGDSALYLCASSQRPANTGELFFGEGSRLTVL.

This chain connects TRBV5-1 to TRBJ2-1, with TRBD2 identical over 7 bases. Germline CDR1 is SGHRS and CDR2 is YFSETQ. The V segment lost 7 bases and the J segment 3 bases; nucleotides outside the gene matches: 19. This CDR3 has 18 residues. DNA for the CDR3: TGCGCCAGCCCCTCCCTCAACCTGGGCGGGAGAGTCTACAATGAGCAGTTCTTC. Residues: CASPSLNLGGRVYNEQFF.

This clonotype was observed many times. The genes are TRBV20-1 and TRBJ2-3; 10 bases line up with TRBD2. The CDR3 covers 16 residues. From germline, CDR1 is DFQATT and CDR2 SNEGSKA (reference sequence). V lost 3 bases, J lost 3 bases, and 9 bases stayed unmatched. The CDR3 here is CSASRKAGGFTDTQYF. The CDR3 nucleotides read TGCAGTGCTAGTCGCAAAGCGGGAGGGTTTACAGATACGCAGTATTTT.

The table lists this clonotype with a few counts. This chain joins TRBV29-1 and TRBJ1-1; 7 nucleotides match TRBD1. Unmatched junction bases numbered 7, after V lost 6 bases and J lost 0 bases. The CDR3 extends over 14 amino acids. CDR1 is SQVTM, CDR2 ANQGSEA, per germline. The CDR3 loop reads CSVVGQRMNTEAFF. The CDR3 DNA sequence: TGCAGCGTGGTGGGACAGAGGATGAACACTGAAGCTTTCTTT.

In its sample, this clonotype was seen a few times. This rearrangement joins TRBV20-1 to TRBJ2-5; TRBD2 aligns across 9 bases. The CDR3 length is 15 residues. The germline V gene has CDR1 DFQATT and CDR2 SNEGSKA (reference sequence). Losses at the gene ends were 1 base for V and 5 bases for J; bases not matched to a gene: 8. CDR3 residues: CSARVAGGPMETQYF. CDR3 DNA sequence: TGCAGTGCTAGAGTCGCGGGAGGGCCGATGGAGACCCAGTACTTC.

This chain joins TRBV12-3 or TRBV12-4 and TRBJ2-1; 7 bases agree with TRBD1. V was clipped by 3 bases and J by 0 bases; unmatched bases: 20. The CDR3 covers 21 residues. The CDR3 DNA sequence: TGTGCCAGCAGTTTCCGAACAGGGGCCGCAGGGAAACTTAGCTCCTACAATGAGCAGTTCTTC. Translation gives CASSFRTGAAGKLSSYNEQFF.

This clonotype turned up a few times. The J gene is TRBJ1-2, the V gene TRBV6-5; unclear D gene. The CDR3 covers 12 residues. Germline V gene sequence: CDR1 MNHEY, CDR2 SVGAGI. V was shortened by 0 bases and J by 7 bases, with 6 bases between the two germline ends. The CDR3, as DNA: TGTGCCAGCAGTTACTCAGGGTTTGGCTACACCTTC. Its translation: CASSYSGFGYTF.

In this sample, this clonotype turned up a few times. V is TRBV29-1 and J is TRBJ2-3; TRBD2 agrees at 8 bases. CDR3 length: 16 amino acids. Germline V gives CDR1 SQVTM, CDR2 ANQGSEA. With V trimmed by 1 base and J by 1 base, 7 bases remained unmatched. The CDR3 bases are TGCAGCGTTGAAGGTCCAGCGGGGGTTGGCACAGATACGCAGTATTTT. Its protein product is CSVEGPAGVGTDTQYF.

V is TRBV20-1 and J is TRBJ2-1, with 9 positions matching TRBD2. With V trimmed by 6 bases and J by 2 bases, 5 bases remained unmatched. CDR1 and CDR2 (germline): DFQATT, SNEGSKA (reference sequence). This CDR3 comprises 14 residues. The CDR3 region has the DNA TGCAGTGCAGATAGCGGGGGCCCCTACAATGAGCAGTTCTTC. It encodes CSADSGGPYNEQFF.

This clonotype was observed a handful of times. This may come from a read error, since a much larger clone is one base off. The CDR3 sequence: CSASKGSGELFF. The CDR3 coding sequence is TGCAGTGCTAGTAAGGGGTCCGGGGAGCTGTTTTTT. V is TRBV20-1 and J is TRBJ2-2; D might be TRBD1 (5 bases). CDR1 is DFQATT, CDR2 SNEGSKA, per germline (reference sequence). The CDR3 is made up of 12 amino acids. V was pared by 3 bases and J by 6 bases, with 8 bases between.

This clonotype has at least ten counts. The rearrangement joins TRBV5-1 to TRBJ2-1; weak D call: TRBD1 (5 bases). CDR1 SGHRS and CDR2 YFSETQ come from the germline V gene. CDR3 length equals 16 residues. Trimming left V 0 bases short and J 9 bases short, with 19 bases between. CDR3: CASSLGSEQGQGEQFF. The CDR3 DNA is TGCGCCAGCAGCTTGGGGAGTGAGCAGGGCCAGGGTGAGCAGTTCTTC.

This clonotype was detected only a few times. The CDR3 DNA is TGTGCCATCAGTGAGACGATGCGGGGCACAGATACGCAGTATTTT. This sequence encodes CAISETMRGTDTQYF. This rearrangement joins TRBV10-3 to TRBJ2-3; D may be TRBD2 (5 bases). Looked up from germline, CDR1 is ENHRY and CDR2 is SYGVKD. There are 15 residues in the CDR3. The V end lost 2 bases, the J end lost 1 base, and 10 bases lay between the germline ends.

V usage is TRBV12-3 or TRBV12-4 and J usage is TRBJ2-7; TRBD1 might be the D (6 bases). This CDR3 is built from 15 residues. Trimming took 6 bases from V and 0 from J, leaving 15 bases between them. The CDR3: CASSFSQGISYEQYF. The DNA for the CDR3 is TGTGCCAGCAGCTTTAGTCAGGGGATCTCCTACGAGCAGTACTTC.

This clonotype was counted a few times. The chain links TRBV4-3 to TRBJ2-3; D gene unclear. The CDR3 consists of 15 residues. Germline CDR1 and CDR2: LGHNA and YSLEER. V was trimmed by 3 bases and J by 2 bases, leaving 12 bases between them. The CDR3 DNA follows: TGCGCCAGCAGCCAGGCCGGTCGTTTCACAGATACGCAGTATTTT. It yields the protein CASSQAGRFTDTQYF.

A few counts support this clonotype. The chain employs TRBV6-1 and TRBJ2-7; possibly TRBD2 for D (5 bases). Looked up from germline, CDR1 is MNHNS and CDR2 is SASEGT. The V and J ends lost 7 bases and 3 bases respectively, with 16 bases between them. This CDR3 has 14 residues. The CDR3, as DNA: TGTGCCAGCACCCGCCAGACTGGACTCTACGAGCAGTACTTC. This encodes CASTRQTGLYEQYF.

This clonotype was detected only a few times. This chain connects TRBV3-1 to TRBJ2-5; 8 bases map to TRBD2. V gave up 3 bases and J gave up 0 bases; unmatched junction bases: 6. The germline gives CDR1 LGHDT, CDR2 YNNKEL (reference sequence). CDR3 length: 16 amino acids. CDR3 coding DNA: TGTGCCAGCAGCCAGTCGGGGGGGAGGTACCAAGAGACCCAGTACTTC. It encodes CASSQSGGRYQETQYF.

The chain has TRBV20-1 and TRBJ2-1, with TRBD2 matching over 9 bases. The germline CDR1 and CDR2 sequences are DFQATT and SNEGSKA (reference sequence). This CDR3 is built from 12 residues. Germline trimming cut 0 bases from V and 16 bases from J; bases unmatched to any gene: 7. CDR3 loop: CSARDRRGGNFF. The CDR3 coding sequence is TGCAGTGCTAGAGATAGGCGGGGGGGCAACTTCTTC.

The chain links TRBV29-1 to TRBJ2-2; maybe TRBD2 (5 bases). Per germline, CDR1 SQVTM and CDR2 ANQGSEA. V lost 6 bases and J 3 bases, leaving 11 bases between the germline ends. The CDR3 loop spans 13 amino acids. Here the CDR3 reads CSVVGLYTGELFF. CDR3 nucleotides: TGCAGCGTGGTCGGACTCTACACCGGGGAGCTGTTTTTT.

This chain connects TRBV28 to TRBJ2-1, with TRBD2 identical over 12 bases. The V and J ends lost 5 bases and 6 bases, in that order; junction bases with no gene match: 8. Germline CDR1 reads MDHEN; CDR2 reads SYDVKM. The CDR3 sequence is 16 residues long. This CDR3 is CASSIRLAGEFNEQFF. CDR3 sequence (DNA): TGTGCCAGCAGTATAAGACTAGCGGGAGAATTCAATGAGCAGTTCTTC.

This clonotype was seen a few times. The chain couples TRBV12-3 or TRBV12-4 to TRBJ1-6, with 11 bases matching TRBD1. Losses at the gene ends were 5 bases for V and 8 bases for J; bases not matched to a gene: 5. This CDR3 comprises 15 residues. The CDR3 region is CASSPRDRGDSPLHF. DNA of the CDR3: TGTGCCAGCAGTCCCCGGGACAGGGGGGATTCACCCCTCCACTTT.

This clonotype was counted only a few times. CDR3 protein: CSVLLRTGGYEQYF. CDR3 in DNA: TGCAGCGTTTTGCTCCGGACAGGGGGCTACGAGCAGTACTTC. The J gene is TRBJ2-7, the V gene TRBV29-1; TRBD1 matches 10 bases. The trim removed 5 bases at V and 3 bases at J, leaving 7 bases unmatched. Germline V gives CDR1 SQVTM, CDR2 ANQGSEA. The CDR3 spans 14 residues.

In this sample, this clonotype turned up a few times. This chain uses TRBV5-1 with TRBJ2-5; weak D call: TRBD1 (7 bases). CDR1 SGHRS and CDR2 YFSETQ come from the germline V gene. V lost 4 bases, J lost 5 bases, and 24 bases lay in between. The CDR3 is made up of 17 amino acids. The chain's CDR3 is CASSPRGAGDRHETQYF. CDR3 nucleotides: TGCGCCAGCAGCCCCAGGGGGGCAGGGGACCGCCACGAGACCCAGTACTTC. Full variable domain (rest looked up from reference TRBV5-1 and TRBJ2-5): KAGVTQTPRYLIKTRGQQVTLSCSPISGHRSVSWYQQTPGQGLQFLFEYFSETQRNKGNFPGRFSGRQFSNSRSEMNVSTLELGDSALYLCASSPRGAGDRHETQYFGPGTRLLVL.

This clonotype was counted a few times. The chain recombines TRBV7-3 with TRBJ2-1, with 9 bases that match TRBD2. The CDR3 length is 15 residues. Germline trimming cut 2 bases from V and 6 bases from J; bases unmatched to any gene: 5. From germline, CDR1 is SGHTA and CDR2 FQGTGA. The DNA of the CDR3 is TGTGCCAGCAGCTTAGGGACTAGCCGGTTCAATGAGCAGTTCTTC. Translated: CASSLGTSRFNEQFF.

This chain uses TRBV28 with TRBJ1-6; the D gene is possibly TRBD1 (5 bases). V was trimmed by 7 bases and J by 0 bases, leaving 7 bases between them. The CDR3 is 14 amino acids. Per germline, CDR1 MDHEN and CDR2 SYDVKM. CDR3 sequence: CASTGSSYNSPLHF. Here the CDR3 DNA reads TGTGCCAGCACAGGGAGCTCCTATAATTCACCCCTCCACTTT.